This T cell receptor beta chain was identified in a study of T cells after posttransplantation cyclophosphamide. The germline V gene encodes CDR1 SNHLY and CDR2 FYNNEI. The CDR3 extends over 15 amino acids. Clones were sequenced by immunoSEQ multiplex PCR, and TCRdb holds only the in-frame ones, with some missing. The data contain some 4,300 clones, about two thirds of them singletons. The study, taken as a whole, reports: TRB overlap between skin or GI tissue T cells and blood was limited. Recipient CMV seropositivity and CMV reactivation strongly tracked TRB clonality.

In its sample, this clone was seen a few times. Its specificity is not known. The germline gene is not matched at one end of the junction; a read error may be the cause. This sequence joins TRBV2 and TRBJ1-6; possibly TRBD1 for D (5 bases). Sequencing was performed on memory CD8+ T cells sorted from blood. The sequence was collected from a woman aged 55-70 years in good health, CMV-negative, and a related stem cell transplant donor. CDR3 residues: CASREDSGYNSPLHF. CDR3 nucleotide sequence: TGTGCCAGCAGGGAAGACAGCGGATATAATTCACCCCTCCACTTT.